These 26 T cell receptor beta chains were sequenced from one sample in a study of blood T cell repertoires in COVID-19. Here immunoSEQ multiplex PCR was the method, and the copy in TCRdb shows in-frame clones only, minus some. The profile shows tens of thousands of clones, 70% to 85% of them singletons. Sample: PBMCs or T cells enriched from blood (not recorded which). The receptor source for this set is a woman aged 50 to 60 with acute COVID-19.

The genes are TRBV19 and TRBJ1-3; 8 positions match TRBD1. The germline V gene has CDR1 LNHDA and CDR2 SQIVND (reference sequence). The trim removed 4 bases at V and 1 base at J, leaving 6 bases unmatched. The CDR3 is 16 residues long. The CDR3 sequence: CASSRGDRKSGNTIYF. For the CDR3, the DNA is TGTGCCAGTAGTAGGGGGGACAGGAAATCTGGAAACACCATATATTTT.

The rearrangement links TRBV24-1 to TRBJ2-1; 9 positions agree with TRBD1. With V trimmed by 0 bases and J by 7 bases, 3 bases remained unmatched. CDR1 KGHDR and CDR2 SFDVKD come from the germline V gene. The length of the CDR3 is 15 residues. CDR3 sequence (DNA): TGTGCCACCAGTGATTTGTACAGGGGGCGAAATGAGCAGTTCTTC. Translated: CATSDLYRGRNEQFF.

The chain employs TRBV4-2 and TRBJ1-5; weak D call: TRBD1 (5 bases). CDR3 length: 17 residues. V was pared by 0 bases and J by 1 base, with 13 bases between. Germline CDR1 reads LGHNA; CDR2 reads YNFKEQ. The CDR3 sequence is CASSQEGWGESNQPQHF. Here the CDR3 DNA reads TGTGCCAGCAGCCAAGAGGGCTGGGGGGAAAGCAATCAGCCCCAGCATTTT.

The rearrangement joins TRBV9 to TRBJ2-5, with 7 bases matching TRBD2. CDR3 length equals 15 residues. The germline V gene encodes CDR1 SGDLS and CDR2 YYNGEE. Unmatched junction bases numbered 3, after V lost 0 bases and J lost 1 base. This CDR3 is CASSVGVAGQETQYF. CDR3 DNA: TGTGCCAGCAGCGTAGGTGTAGCGGGCCAAGAGACCCAGTACTTC.

This chain connects TRBV4-2 to TRBJ1-5, with TRBD1 identical over 8 bases. V gave up 0 bases and J gave up 7 bases; unmatched junction bases: 14. This CDR3 spans 18 amino acids. CDR1 is LGHNA, CDR2 YNFKEQ, per germline. CDR3 DNA: TGTGCCAGCAGCCAAGATCTTCAAACTGGACAGGGCGGCCAGCCCCAGCATTTT. Encoded protein: CASSQDLQTGQGGQPQHF.

This chain links TRBV6-1 with TRBJ1-4; TRBD1 might be the D (6 bases). With 2 bases removed from V and 2 bases from J, the gap between germline ends came to 15 bases. The CDR3 covers 17 residues. The germline V gene encodes CDR1 MNHNS and CDR2 SASEGT. CDR3 in amino acids: CASSERMRGATNEKLFF. DNA for the CDR3: TGTGCCAGCAGTGAAAGGATGCGGGGGGCGACTAATGAAAAACTGTTTTTT.

The J gene is TRBJ1-4, the V gene TRBV6-5; 7 bases line up with TRBD1. The CDR3 length is 14 residues. V shed 6 bases, J shed 0 bases, and the junction held 1 base outside the gene matches. Germline V CDR1 and CDR2: MNHEY, SVGAGI. CDR3 protein: CASRGTATNEKLFF. DNA for the CDR3: TGTGCCAGCAGAGGGACAGCAACTAATGAAAAACTGTTTTTT.

V and J are TRBV28 and TRBJ2-5; D is unresolved. Germline values: CDR1 MDHEN, CDR2 SYDVKM. The germline V and J ends were trimmed by 6 bases and 4 bases, with 9 bases remaining between them. This CDR3 is 12 amino acids long. The CDR3 DNA follows: TGTGCCAGCAGCCAACAAAGAGAGACCCAGTACTTC. Its translation: CASSQQRETQYF.

V gene TRBV7-3 combines with J gene TRBJ1-2, with D perhaps TRBD1 (5 bases). The V gene's germline CDR1 is SGHTA and CDR2 FQGTGA. This CDR3 has 15 amino acids. V was clipped by 4 bases and J by 7 bases, with 19 bases between them. CDR3 region: CASSSTGGVGLGYTF. As DNA, the CDR3 is TGTGCCAGCAGCTCAACTGGAGGGGTCGGGCTTGGCTACACCTTC.

This sequence joins TRBV5-5 and TRBJ1-1; 9 bases are shared with TRBD1. The J segment lost 4 bases and the V segment lost 5 bases, leaving 6 bases of the junction unmatched. The CDR3 sequence is 14 residues long. Germline assignment: CDR1 SGHKS and CDR2 YYEKEE (reference sequence). The CDR3 DNA is TGTGCCAGCAGAAAGACAGGGGGAGGCACTGAAGCTTTCTTT. Its protein is CASRKTGGGTEAFF.

V gene TRBV10-1 combines with J gene TRBJ1-5; 7 bases fit TRBD1. Per the germline V gene, CDR1 is WNHNN and CDR2 is SYGVQD (reference sequence). There are 15 residues in the CDR3. With 3 bases clipped from V and 4 bases from J, the junction kept 6 bases outside the gene matches. The CDR3 nucleotides are TGCGCCAGCAGTGATAGTGGCAGGGGGAATCAGCCCCAGCATTTT. This gives the protein CASSDSGRGNQPQHF.

This chain links TRBV12-3 or TRBV12-4 with TRBJ1-2; the D is unclear. Trimming stripped 2 bases from V and 6 bases from J, with 10 bases between. The CDR3 is made up of 13 amino acids. The CDR3 DNA reads TGTGCCAGCAGTTTAATAATGGCAGATGGCTACACCTTC. This encodes CASSLIMADGYTF.

V usage is TRBV28 and J usage is TRBJ1-5, with D uncertain. CDR1 is MDHEN, CDR2 SYDVKM, per germline. CDR3 length: 14 amino acids. Trimming took 8 bases from V and 10 from J, leaving 21 bases between them. The CDR3 DNA reads as TGTGCCAGCGGCCTCCGGGAGGGTACATTTCCCCAGCATTTT. As protein: CASGLREGTFPQHF. The complete variable domain, with remaining parts taken from reference TRBV28 and TRBJ1-5, reads DVKVTQSSRYLVKRTGEKVFLECVQDMDHENMFWYRQDPGLGLRLIYFSYDVKMKEKGDIPEGYSVSREKKERFSLILESASTNQTSMYLCASGLREGTFPQHFGDGTRLSIL.

The CDR3 region is CASTPGGAFYNEQFF. CDR3 sequence (DNA): TGCGCCAGCACCCCCGGGGGGGCCTTCTACAATGAGCAGTTCTTC. The chain uses TRBV5-1 and TRBJ2-1; 8 nucleotides align to TRBD2. J lost 3 bases, V lost 6 bases, and 8 bases had no gene match. CDR3 length equals 15 residues. Germline V CDR1 and CDR2: SGHRS, YFSETQ.

The chain is built from TRBV7-9 and TRBJ1-1; 7 bases align to TRBD1. Germline V lookup: CDR1 SEHNR, CDR2 FQNEAQ (reference sequence). V shed 3 bases and J 8 bases; nucleotides not matched to a gene: 9. This CDR3 contains 14 residues. The CDR3 protein is CASSLSGGREEAFF. The CDR3 DNA reads TGTGCCAGCAGCTTGTCAGGGGGAAGAGAGGAAGCTTTCTTT. Drawing the rest from reference TRBV7-9 and TRBJ1-1, the complete variable domain is DTGVSQNPRHKITKRGQNVTFRCDPISEHNRLYWYRQTLGQGPEFLTYFQNEAQLEKSRLLSDRFSAERPKGSFSTLEIQRTEQGDSAMYLCASSLSGGREEAFFGQGTRLTVV.

This chain joins TRBV6-5 and TRBJ1-5; D gene unclear. Germline V lookup: CDR1 MNHEY, CDR2 SVGAGI. V dropped 3 bases and J dropped 7 bases, with 10 bases sitting between them. The CDR3 consists of 13 residues. DNA of the CDR3: TGTGCCAGCAGTTATCAGTCGAAGCAGCCCCAGCATTTT. This translates into CASSYQSKQPQHF.

The gene calls are TRBV21-1 and TRBJ1-1; the D segment call TRBD1 is taken from the table without a DNA check. TRBV21-1 is a known pseudogene. The CDR3 extends over 12 amino acids. As DNA, the CDR3 is TGTGCCAGCAGCAAAGAAGGGTTAGGGGGTTTCTTT. Its translation is CASSKEGLGGFF.

The chain links TRBV5-6 to TRBJ2-7; the match to TRBD2 covers 7 bases. CDR3 size: 15 residues. Germline V gene lookup returns CDR1 SGHDT and CDR2 YYEEEE. V was clipped by 5 bases and J by 2 bases; unmatched bases: 10. CDR3 amino acids: CASSPDPAGTYEQYF. CDR3 in DNA: TGTGCCAGCAGTCCCGATCCAGCGGGGACCTACGAGCAGTACTTC.

The V gene is TRBV2, the J gene TRBJ2-7; the D gene is possibly TRBD2 (5 bases). CDR1 SNHLY and CDR2 FYNNEI come from the germline V gene. The CDR3 consists of 15 residues. The V end was cut by 5 bases, the J end by 6 bases, with 20 bases between. CDR3 residues: CASSSRETRSGEQYF. CDR3 DNA sequence: TGTGCCAGCAGTTCAAGGGAGACCAGGTCTGGCGAGCAGTACTTC.

The rearrangement links TRBV12-5 to TRBJ1-2; D is undetermined. The germline CDR1 and CDR2 sequences are LGHNT and FRNRAP. The CDR3 spans 14 residues. V was shortened by 0 bases and J by 6 bases, with 11 bases between the two germline ends. DNA of the CDR3: TGTGCTAGTGGTTTGGTACTAGAGACGCATGGCTACACCTTC. Amino acids: CASGLVLETHGYTF.

The V call is TRBV5-1, the J call TRBJ1-1; D is perhaps TRBD1 (5 bases). Germline loops: CDR1 SGHRS, CDR2 YFSETQ. The CDR3 loop spans 14 amino acids. V lost 4 bases, J lost 0 bases, and 10 bases lay in between. The CDR3 sequence: CASSAGQMNTEAFF. The CDR3 DNA follows: TGCGCCAGCAGCGCCGGACAAATGAACACTGAAGCTTTCTTT.

This chain links TRBV7-3 with TRBJ2-1; TRBD2 matches at 13 bases. This CDR3 spans 17 amino acids. Unmatched junction bases numbered 8, after V lost 4 bases and J lost 5 bases. Germline V gene data show CDR1 as SGHTA and CDR2 as FQGTGA. The CDR3 sequence is CASSWRLAGGTDNEQFF. CDR3 in DNA: TGTGCCAGCAGCTGGCGACTAGCGGGGGGAACTGACAATGAGCAGTTCTTC.

The rearrangement uses TRBV7-3 and TRBJ1-1; D might be TRBD1 (6 bases). The CDR3 covers 17 residues. The germline CDR1 and CDR2 sequences are SGHTA and FQGTGA. V was clipped by 2 bases and J by 1 base, with 17 bases between them. CDR3 DNA: TGTGCCAGCAGCTTACAACCCTTGGGGGGGCGGAACACTGAAGCTTTCTTT. As protein: CASSLQPLGGRNTEAFF.

The V gene is TRBV7-6, the J gene TRBJ2-2; a possible D gene is TRBD2 (7 bases). This CDR3 is 16 amino acids long. Germline assignment: CDR1 SGHVS and CDR2 FNYEAQ. Trimming cost V 1 base and J 0 bases, with 9 bases left between them. CDR3 DNA: TGTGCCAGCAGCTTAGGGGGGGGCACGAACACCGGGGAGCTGTTTTTT. Its protein product is CASSLGGGTNTGELFF.

The chain employs TRBV5-4 and TRBJ1-2; D call uncertain. Germline-derived CDR1 and CDR2 are SGHNT and YYREEE (reference sequence). V lost 4 bases to trimming and J lost 2 bases, with 15 bases between them. The CDR3 consists of 15 residues. CDR3 region: CASSLLGGRNYGYTF. CDR3 nucleotide sequence: TGTGCCAGCAGCCTCTTGGGCGGGAGGAACTATGGCTACACCTTC.

The chain has TRBV6-5 and TRBJ1-6; D might be TRBD1 (6 bases). The CDR3 runs to 14 residues. The germline V gene encodes CDR1 MNHEY and CDR2 SVGAGI. Trimming removed 5 bases at V and 10 bases at J, with 15 bases between. The CDR3 bases are TGTGCCAGCAGTACGGGGGGCCAAAGATCACCCCTCCACTTT. Translated: CASSTGGQRSPLHF.